Listed below are T cell receptor beta chains from one sample, sequenced in a study of cytomegalovirus exposure and HLA in healthy donors. Sequencing used immunoSEQ multiplex PCR; TCRdb keeps in-frame clones, though not all of them. The sample lists some 200,000 clones; less than 90% were seen once. Sequencing used PBMCs. Receptor source: a girl under three years old in good health and CMV-seronegative. Each CDR3 is given with its conserved first and last residue. A D gene is named only where the DNA matches it firmly. Only part of the rows carry a size: once, few, many, or a class if the clone is expanded.

>TRBJ2-7|TRBV7-9|-|TRBD1
CSSSLWFSGQGYEQYF
TGTTCCAGCAGCTTATGGTTCTCGGGACAGGGCTACGAGCAGTACTTC
>TRBJ1-1|TRBV7-9|-|-
CASSPEKPEAFF
TGTGCCAGCAGCCCCGAGAAACCCGAAGCTTTCTTT
>TRBJ1-1|TRBV6-1|-|-
CASSARGTEAFF
TGTGCCAGCAGTGCTAGGGGGACTGAAGCTTTCTTT
>TRBJ2-3|TRBV2|-|-
CASSDVGAAQYF
TGTGCCAGCAGTGATGTGGGGGCGGCGCAGTATTTT
>TRBJ2-1|TRBV6-1|-|TRBD1
CASSKRTGPYNEQFF
TGTGCCAGCAGTAAAAGGACAGGGCCCTACAATGAGCAGTTCTTC
>TRBJ2-4|TRBV4-1|-|-
CASSQLGRGVAKNIQYF
TGCGCCAGCAGCCAATTAGGCAGGGGGGTAGCCAAAAACATTCAGTACTTC
>TRBJ2-6|TRBV14|-|TRBD1
CASSPTRTGSGANVLTF
TGTGCCAGCAGCCCCACCAGGACAGGGTCTGGGGCCAACGTCCTGACTTTC
>TRBJ1-6|TRBV5-8|-|-
CASSLMGEYNSPLHF
TGTGCCAGCAGCTTGATGGGCGAATATAATTCACCCCTCCACTTT
>TRBJ1-1|TRBV6-4|-|-
CASVGTVLWGGTEAFF
TGTGCCAGCGTTGGCACGGTCCTCTGGGGCGGCACTGAAGCTTTCTTT
>TRBJ2-7|TRBV6-5|-|TRBD2
CASRGLAETYEQYF
TGTGCCAGCCGCGGACTAGCGGAAACCTACGAGCAGTACTTC
>TRBJ2-1|TRBV14|once|TRBD2
CASSQERLAGNNEQFF
TGTGCCAGCAGCCAAGAACGGCTAGCGGGAAACAATGAGCAGTTCTTC
>TRBJ1-2|TRBV29-1|-|-
CSVSTGPNYGYTF
TGCAGCGTTTCGACAGGACCTAACTATGGCTACACCTTC
>TRBJ2-2|TRBV29-1|-|TRBD2
CSVESPRGDTGELFF
TGCAGCGTTGAATCCCCCCGGGGGGACACCGGGGAGCTGTTTTTT
>TRBJ2-1|TRBV7-3|-|-
CASSRNRVDNEQFF
TGTGCCAGTTCCAGAAACAGGGTAGACAATGAGCAGTTCTTC
>TRBJ2-7|TRBV14|-|-
CASSSTPAQGYEQYF
TGTGCCAGCAGCAGTACCCCTGCCCAGGGGTACGAGCAGTACTTC